This T cell receptor (beta chain) was identified in a study of T cells in Graves' hyperthyroidism and ophthalmopathy (dated by TCRdb to the late 2010s). In the study overall: Peripheral blood was sampled at the time of initial diagnosis, prior to any treatment. Whether ophthalmopathy could be predicted prospectively was tested in an independent validation cohort made up of roughly 20 hyperthyroidism patients plus 17 patients who later progressed to ophthalmopathy. The paper describes TCR Vbeta CDR3 sequencing of about 140 peripheral blood samples, made up of 43 ophthalmopathy patients, 70 to 75 hyperthyroidism patients and roughly 17 progressor patients. The approximately 95 discovery patients were divided at random into training and test sets in a 7:3 ratio. The study also compared thyroid tissue and blood T-cell repertoires from several Graves' hyperthyroidism patients. To identify distinguishing TCR V-J signatures, a discovery cohort of about 100 patients was used, comprising some 45 with Graves' ophthalmopathy and around 60 with stable Graves' hyperthyroidism. Following sampling, methimazole starting at 30 mg daily was given to hyperthyroidism patients, and high-dose intravenous methylprednisolone was given to ophthalmopathy patients. Study-wide conclusions, independent of this receptor: Most expanded thyroid clonotypes (frequency above 0.001) were also detected in blood, a finding suggesting that blood repertoires may reflect thyroid immune responses. In validation, the model predicted progression to ophthalmopathy a median of 6.5 months before onset, with about 71% sensitivity and 72.22% specificity. A 13 V-J signature model separated ophthalmopathy from stable hyperthyroidism, with around 88% sensitivity and just under 84% specificity in cross-validation and 80%/75% in testing. Sample size was not statistically predetermined, and blinding of investigators to group allocation was not performed.

The TCR beta CDR3 regions were amplified from RNA transcripts. The TCR CDR3 was subjected to a first round of RT-PCR using the HTBI primer set and the Qiagen OneStep RT-PCR kit. Libraries were constructed in a second round of multiplex PCR, after which size selection and purification were carried out. Sequencing of the libraries was done on an Illumina HiSeq2000 using paired-end 100 bp reads. Under the source paper's analysis protocol: SOAPnuke was used to process the raw data, with reads discarded if the reads contained adapters or uncalled bases, had a mean Phred below 15, or lacked an exact constant-primer or identifier match. High-quality paired reads were merged with COPE v1.2.5, and unique nucleotide sequences were defined as clonotypes. MiTCR v1.1 was used to align the clonotypes against IMGT TRBV, TRBD and TRBJ reference segments. Analysis was restricted to V-J combinations with a frequency above 0.0001, which covered 99.2% of repertoires. The TCS score was defined as F50 (clonal expansion) divided by E x V (chaos), with BLOSUM62-based TCRdist calculated between CDR3 peptides within each V-J. Welch's t-statistics and random forest reduced around 510 V-J features to about 12, which were used in a naive Bayes classifier (R e1071). The Morisita-Horn index was used to measure how similar the thyroid and blood repertoires were. Using fastp trimming at Q25 and MiXCR clonotype assembly, TCRdb reanalyzed the public sequencing data and kept in-frame beta chains. Identical CDR3 protein sequences are pooled into one entry, listed with their most common genes and DNA. TCRdb, not the authors, supplied the V and J calls. The table for this sample lists about 760,000 distinct CDR3 sequences; 35% of them were counted only once. 31% of the sample belongs to the ten largest clones.

Stable Graves' hyperthyroidism was defined as no progression to ophthalmopathy during 18 months of follow-up. Hyperthyroidism patients were newly diagnosed, with disease duration under 2 months, and aged 18 to 65 years. Exclusion was applied to patients with uncontrolled infections, other autoimmune diseases, pregnancy or lactation. Diagnoses relied on clinical symptoms, serum thyroxine and TRAb, thyroid ultrasound and orbital computed tomography. Ficoll-Paque density gradient centrifugation was used to isolate PBMCs from about 10 ml of fresh peripheral blood. Trizol reagent was used to extract total RNA, and RNA quality was then checked on an Agilent 2100 Bioanalyzer. Points on this clonotype: Its antigen specificity is not known. The input lacks base qualities; no much larger clone sits a single base away.

V is cut by 1 base and J by 5 bases, and the space between the germline ends is 9 bases. The germline V gene encodes CDR1 KGHSH and CDR2 LQKENI. From the cysteine up to the phenylalanine, the CDR3 has a length of 14 residues. CDR3 DNA only is kept here, 42 bases in frame from base 1. The TCR was taken from a woman aged 40 to 50 with Graves' hyperthyroidism. The chain links TRBV18 with TRBJ1-5, and TRBD1 may be the D gene, going by 5 matching bases. The sequenced sample consisted of blood. The CDR3 is CASSPHLGDQPQHF. The DNA sequence reads TGTGCCAGCTCACCACATCTAGGGGATCAGCCCCAGCATTTT.